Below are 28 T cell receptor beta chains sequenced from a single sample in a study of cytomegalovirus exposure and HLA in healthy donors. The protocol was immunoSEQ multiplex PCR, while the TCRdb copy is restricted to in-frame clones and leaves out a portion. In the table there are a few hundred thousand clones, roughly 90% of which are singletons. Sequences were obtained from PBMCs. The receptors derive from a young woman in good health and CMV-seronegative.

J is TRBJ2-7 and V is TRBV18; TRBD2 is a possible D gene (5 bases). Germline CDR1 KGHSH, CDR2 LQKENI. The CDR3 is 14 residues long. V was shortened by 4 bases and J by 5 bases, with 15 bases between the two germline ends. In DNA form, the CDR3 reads TGTGCCAGCTCACGGCTAGCCGCTCAGGACGAGCAGTACTTC. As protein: CASSRLAAQDEQYF.

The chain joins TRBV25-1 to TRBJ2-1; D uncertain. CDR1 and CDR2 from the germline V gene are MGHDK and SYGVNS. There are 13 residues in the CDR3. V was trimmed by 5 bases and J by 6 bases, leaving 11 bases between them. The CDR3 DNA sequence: TGTGCCAGCAGTATCTCCCCCTTCAATGAGCAGTTCTTC. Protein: CASSISPFNEQFF.

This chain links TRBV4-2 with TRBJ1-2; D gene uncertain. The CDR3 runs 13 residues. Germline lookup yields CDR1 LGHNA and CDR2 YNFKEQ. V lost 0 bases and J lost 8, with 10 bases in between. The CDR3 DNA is TGTGCCAGCAGCCAAGATGGTAGCTGGGGCTACACCTTC. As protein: CASSQDGSWGYTF.

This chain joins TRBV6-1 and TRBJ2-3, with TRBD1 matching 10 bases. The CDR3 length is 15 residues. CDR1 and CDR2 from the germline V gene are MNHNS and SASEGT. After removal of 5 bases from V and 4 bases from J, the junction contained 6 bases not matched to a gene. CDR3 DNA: TGTGCCAGCAGTAGGGACAGGGGCCCGGCAGATACGCAGTATTTT. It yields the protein CASSRDRGPADTQYF.

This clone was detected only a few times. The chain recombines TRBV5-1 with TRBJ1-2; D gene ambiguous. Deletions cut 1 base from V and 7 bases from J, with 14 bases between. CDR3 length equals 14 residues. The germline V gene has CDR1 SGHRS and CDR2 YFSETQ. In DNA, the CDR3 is TGCGCCAGCAGCTTGATGCCCCCTAGACGTGGCTACACCTTC. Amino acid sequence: CASSLMPPRRGYTF.

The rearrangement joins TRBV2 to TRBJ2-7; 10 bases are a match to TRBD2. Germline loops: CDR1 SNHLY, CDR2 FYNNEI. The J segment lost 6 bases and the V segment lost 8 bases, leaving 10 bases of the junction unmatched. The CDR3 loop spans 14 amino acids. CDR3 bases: TGTGCCAGCGGTTGGCTAGCGGGAGTAGGCGAGCAGTACTTC. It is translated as CASGWLAGVGEQYF.

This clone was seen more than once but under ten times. The CDR3 DNA follows: TGTGCCAGCAGCTTAGGCCCGAAGACAGGTCTCGGTCAGCCCCAGCATTTT. Its translation is CASSLGPKTGLGQPQHF. This chain connects TRBV7-2 to TRBJ1-5; possible D gene TRBD1, 6 bases. Trimming pared 1 base from V and 6 bases from J, leaving 19 bases between. The CDR3 runs to 17 residues. Looked up from germline, CDR1 is SGHTA and CDR2 is FQGNSA. Full variable domain (outside the CDR3, taken from reference TRBV7-2 and TRBJ1-5): GAGVSQSPSNKVTEKGKDVELRCDPISGHTALYWYRQSLGQGLEFLIYFQGNSAPDKSGLPSDRFSAERTGGSVSTLTIQRTQQEDSAVYLCASSLGPKTGLGQPQHFGDGTRLSIL.

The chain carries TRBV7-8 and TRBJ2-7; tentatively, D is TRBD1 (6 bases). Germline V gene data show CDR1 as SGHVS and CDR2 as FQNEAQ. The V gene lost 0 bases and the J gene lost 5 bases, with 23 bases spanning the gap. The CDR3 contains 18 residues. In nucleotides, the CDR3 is TGTGCCAGCAGCTTAGCCCCTATAGCGAAAACGGCAGGGGACGAGCAGTACTTC. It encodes CASSLAPIAKTAGDEQYF.

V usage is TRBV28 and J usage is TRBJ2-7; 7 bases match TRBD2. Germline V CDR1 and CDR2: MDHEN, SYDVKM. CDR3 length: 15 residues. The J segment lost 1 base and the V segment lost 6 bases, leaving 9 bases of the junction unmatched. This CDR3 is CASSLSGTSSYEQYF. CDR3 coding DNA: TGTGCCAGCAGCCTAAGCGGGACCTCATCCTACGAGCAGTACTTC.

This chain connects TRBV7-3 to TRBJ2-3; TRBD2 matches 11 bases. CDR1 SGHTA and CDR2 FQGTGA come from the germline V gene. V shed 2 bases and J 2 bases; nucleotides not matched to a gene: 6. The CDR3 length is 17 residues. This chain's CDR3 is CASSLRSGRGYTDTQYF. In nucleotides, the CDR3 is TGTGCCAGCAGCTTACGTAGCGGGAGGGGGTACACAGATACGCAGTATTTT.

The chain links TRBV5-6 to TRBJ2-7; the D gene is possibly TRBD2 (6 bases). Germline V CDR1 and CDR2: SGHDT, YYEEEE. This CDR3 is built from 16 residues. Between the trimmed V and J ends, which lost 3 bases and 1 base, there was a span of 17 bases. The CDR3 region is CASSSGRDFRSYEQYF. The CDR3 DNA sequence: TGTGCCAGCAGCTCCGGGCGGGACTTTCGGTCCTACGAGCAGTACTTC.

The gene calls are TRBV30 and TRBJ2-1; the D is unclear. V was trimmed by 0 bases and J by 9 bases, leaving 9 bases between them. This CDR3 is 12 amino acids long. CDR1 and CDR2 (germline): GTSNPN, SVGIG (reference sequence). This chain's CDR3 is CAWSVMRGEQFF. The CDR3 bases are TGTGCCTGGAGTGTTATGCGTGGTGAGCAGTTCTTC.

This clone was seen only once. CDR3 DNA sequence: TGTGCCAGCAGCGTAGACTCCCTAGTGGCGGGAGGTAGGTACAATGAGCAGTTCTTC. Translated: CASSVDSLVAGGRYNEQFF. V gene TRBV9 combines with J gene TRBJ2-1; 8 positions match TRBD2. The germline gives CDR1 SGDLS, CDR2 YYNGEE. CDR3 length equals 19 residues. With V trimmed by 0 bases and J by 4 bases, 15 bases remained unmatched.

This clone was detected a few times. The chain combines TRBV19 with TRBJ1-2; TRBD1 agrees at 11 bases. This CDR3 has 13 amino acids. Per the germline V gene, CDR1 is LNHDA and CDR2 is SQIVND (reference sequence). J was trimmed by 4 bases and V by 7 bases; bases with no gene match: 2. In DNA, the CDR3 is TGTGCCAGTAAGGGACAGGGGGGCTATGGCTACACCTTC. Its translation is CASKGQGGYGYTF.

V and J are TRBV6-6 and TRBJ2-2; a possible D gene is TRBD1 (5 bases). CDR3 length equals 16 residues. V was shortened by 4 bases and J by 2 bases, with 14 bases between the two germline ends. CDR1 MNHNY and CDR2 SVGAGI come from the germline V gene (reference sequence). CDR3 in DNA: TGTGCCAGCAGTTCGGCGCAGGGTAAAAACACCGGGGAGCTGTTTTTT. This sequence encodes CASSSAQGKNTGELFF.

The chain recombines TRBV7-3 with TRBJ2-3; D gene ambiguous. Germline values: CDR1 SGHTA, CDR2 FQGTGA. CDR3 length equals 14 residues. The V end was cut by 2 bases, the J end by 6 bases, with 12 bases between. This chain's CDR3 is CASSLGPQSDTQYF. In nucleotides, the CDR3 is TGTGCCAGCAGCTTAGGTCCCCAGTCCGATACGCAGTATTTT. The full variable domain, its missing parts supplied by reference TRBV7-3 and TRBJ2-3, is GAGVSQTPSNKVTEKGKYVELRCDPISGHTALYWYRQSLGQGPEFLIYFQGTGAADDSGLPNDRFFAVRPEGSVSTLKIQRTERGDSAVYLCASSLGPQSDTQYFGPGTRLTVL.

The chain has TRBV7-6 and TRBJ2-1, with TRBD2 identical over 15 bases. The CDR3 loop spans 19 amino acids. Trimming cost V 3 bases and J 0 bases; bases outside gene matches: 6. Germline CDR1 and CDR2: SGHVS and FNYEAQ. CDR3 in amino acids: CASSLRTSGRGSSYNEQFF. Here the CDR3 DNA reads TGTGCCAGCAGCTTGCGGACTAGCGGGAGGGGTAGCTCCTACAATGAGCAGTTCTTC.

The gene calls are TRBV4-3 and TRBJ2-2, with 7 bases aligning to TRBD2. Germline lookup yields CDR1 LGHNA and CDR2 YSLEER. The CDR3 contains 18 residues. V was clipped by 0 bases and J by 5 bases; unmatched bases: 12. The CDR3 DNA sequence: TGCGCCAGCAGCCAAGAATCATGGGCCAGGGAGGGGACCGGGGAGCTGTTTTTT. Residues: CASSQESWAREGTGELFF.

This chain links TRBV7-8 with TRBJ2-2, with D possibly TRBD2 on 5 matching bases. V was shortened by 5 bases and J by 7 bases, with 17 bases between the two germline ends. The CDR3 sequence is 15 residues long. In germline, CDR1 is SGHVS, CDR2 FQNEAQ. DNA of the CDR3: TGTGCCAGCAGCCCCGGGGTAACCCAGGTCGGGGAGCTGTTTTTT. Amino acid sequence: CASSPGVTQVGELFF.

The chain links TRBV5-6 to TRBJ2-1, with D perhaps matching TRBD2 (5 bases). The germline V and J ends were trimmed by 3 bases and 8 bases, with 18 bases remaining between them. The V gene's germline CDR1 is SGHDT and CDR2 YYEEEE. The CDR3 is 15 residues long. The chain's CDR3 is CASSSPRRVVDEQFF. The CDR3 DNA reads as TGTGCCAGCAGCTCCCCTCGGCGGGTAGTCGATGAGCAGTTCTTC.

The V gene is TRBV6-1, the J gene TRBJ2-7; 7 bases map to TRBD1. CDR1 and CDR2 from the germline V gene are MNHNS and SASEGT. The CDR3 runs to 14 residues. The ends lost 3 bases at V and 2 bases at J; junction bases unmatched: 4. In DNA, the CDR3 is TGTGCCAGCAGTGATTGGACAGGAACCTACGAGCAGTACTTC. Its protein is CASSDWTGTYEQYF.

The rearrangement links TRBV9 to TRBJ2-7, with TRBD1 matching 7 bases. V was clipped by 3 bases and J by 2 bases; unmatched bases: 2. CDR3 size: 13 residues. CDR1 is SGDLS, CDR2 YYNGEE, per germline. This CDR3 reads CASSDGTAYEQYF. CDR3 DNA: TGTGCCAGCAGCGACGGGACAGCCTACGAGCAGTACTTC.

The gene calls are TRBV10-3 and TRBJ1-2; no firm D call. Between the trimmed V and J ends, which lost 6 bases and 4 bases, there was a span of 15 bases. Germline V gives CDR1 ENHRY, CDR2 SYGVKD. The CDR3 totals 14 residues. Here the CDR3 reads CAIRSGDLIYGYTF. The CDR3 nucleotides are TGTGCCATCAGGTCCGGGGATCTGATCTATGGCTACACCTTC.

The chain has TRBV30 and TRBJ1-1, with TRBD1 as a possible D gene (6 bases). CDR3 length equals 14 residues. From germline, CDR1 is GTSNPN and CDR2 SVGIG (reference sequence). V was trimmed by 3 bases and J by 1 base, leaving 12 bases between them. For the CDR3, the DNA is TGTGCCTGGAGCGACGGGACAACGAACACTGAAGCTTTCTTT. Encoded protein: CAWSDGTTNTEAFF.

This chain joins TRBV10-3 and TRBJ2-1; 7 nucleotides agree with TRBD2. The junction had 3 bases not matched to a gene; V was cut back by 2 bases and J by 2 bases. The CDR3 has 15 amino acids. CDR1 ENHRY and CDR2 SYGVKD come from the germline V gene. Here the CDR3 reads CAISEEGGTYNEQFF. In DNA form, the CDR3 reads TGTGCCATCAGTGAGGAGGGAGGGACCTACAATGAGCAGTTCTTC.

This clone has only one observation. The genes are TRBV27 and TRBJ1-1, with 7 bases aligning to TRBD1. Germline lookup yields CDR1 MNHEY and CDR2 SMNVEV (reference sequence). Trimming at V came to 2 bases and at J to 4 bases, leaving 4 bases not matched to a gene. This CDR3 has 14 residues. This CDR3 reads CASSLDQGGTEAFF. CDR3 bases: TGTGCCAGCAGTTTAGACCAGGGGGGCACTGAAGCTTTCTTT.

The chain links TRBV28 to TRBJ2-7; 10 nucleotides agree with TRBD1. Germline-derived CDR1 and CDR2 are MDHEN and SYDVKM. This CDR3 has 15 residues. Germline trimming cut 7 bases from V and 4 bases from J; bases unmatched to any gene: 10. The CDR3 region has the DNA TGTGCCAGCACCCACGAGGGACAGGGGAATTACGAGCAGTACTTC. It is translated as CASTHEGQGNYEQYF.

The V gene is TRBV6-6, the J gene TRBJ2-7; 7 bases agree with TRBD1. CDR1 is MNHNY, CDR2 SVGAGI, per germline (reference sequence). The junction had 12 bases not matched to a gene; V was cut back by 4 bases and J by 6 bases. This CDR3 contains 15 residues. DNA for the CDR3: TGTGCCAGCAGTTCTCCACAGGGGAGTGCGTCCGAGCAGTACTTC. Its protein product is CASSSPQGSASEQYF.